The 27 T cell receptor beta chains below were found in one sample sequenced in a study of graft-versus-host responses after intestinal transplantation. The table came from immunoSEQ multiplex PCR; TCRdb's copy has only in-frame clones and leaves some out. The sample contains about 71,000 clones, less than 95% of which appear only once. The antigens these receptors bind are not known. This sample comprised unstimulated CD8+ T cells sorted from spleen or lymph node cells, obtained before intestinal transplant. The source is a human donor who received an intestinal transplant.

A remark on this clone: Compared with germline, one end of the junction differs, possibly owing to a read error. This rearrangement joins TRBV7-7 to TRBJ2-3, with a possible D match to TRBD2 (6 bases). The germline CDR1 and CDR2 sequences are SSHAT and FNYEAQ (reference sequence). The CDR3 totals 16 residues. The CDR3 sequence is CASSPSPSEGTDTQYF. CDR3 DNA: TGTGCTAGCAGCCCCAGTCCTAGCGAGGGCACAGATACGCAGTATTTT.

The J gene is TRBJ2-7, the V gene TRBV5-1; TRBD1 might be the D (6 bases). The V and J ends lost 3 bases and 0 bases respectively, with 13 bases between them. This CDR3 contains 15 residues. The V gene's germline CDR1 is SGHRS and CDR2 YFSETQ. The CDR3 sequence is CASSSLQGSSYEQYF. The DNA for the CDR3 is TGCGCCAGCAGCTCCCTACAGGGCAGCTCCTACGAGCAGTACTTC.

The J gene is TRBJ1-6, the V gene TRBV5-6; D might be TRBD1 (6 bases). The germline V gene has CDR1 SGHDT and CDR2 YYEEEE. The CDR3 covers 14 residues. V shed 4 bases and J shed 5 bases, with 10 bases lying between them. CDR3 residues: CASSTDSNNSPLHF. The CDR3 coding sequence is TGTGCCAGCAGCACGGACAGCAATAATTCACCCCTCCACTTT.

The rearrangement uses TRBV7-2 and TRBJ2-7, with 10 bases identical to TRBD1. CDR1 is SGHTA, CDR2 FQGNSA, per germline. This CDR3 spans 15 amino acids. V lost 6 bases to trimming and J lost 1 base; unmatched junction nucleotides: 6. CDR3 sequence (DNA): TGTGCCAGCAGACCGCCGGGACAGGGGTCCTACGAGCAGTACTTC. Translating gives CASRPPGQGSYEQYF.

This chain links TRBV28 with TRBJ1-5; D possibly corresponds to TRBD1 (6 bases). V was pared by 5 bases and J by 4 bases, with 21 bases between. Germline CDR1 MDHEN, CDR2 SYDVKM. The CDR3 loop spans 17 amino acids. In nucleotides, the CDR3 is TGTGCCAGCAGTACCCCGAGACAGGAACTTGAAAATCAGCCCCAGCATTTT. Translated: CASSTPRQELENQPQHF.

This sequence joins TRBV7-8 and TRBJ1-2; TRBD1 matches at 10 bases. CDR3 length equals 16 residues. The germline gives CDR1 SGHVS, CDR2 FQNEAQ. Germline trimming cut 1 base from V and 4 bases from J; bases unmatched to any gene: 6. CDR3 residues: CASSLGGTGVGYGYTF. The CDR3 DNA is TGTGCCAGCAGCTTAGGAGGGACAGGGGTTGGCTATGGCTACACCTTC.

The chain is built from TRBV9 and TRBJ1-5; TRBD1 is a possible D gene (6 bases). Trimming removed 3 bases from V and 5 bases from J, with 15 bases in between. The CDR3 is 15 amino acids. Germline loops: CDR1 SGDLS, CDR2 YYNGEE. The CDR3, as DNA: TGTGCCAGCAGCGCGGGGCCGGGGGGCGATCAGCCCCAGCATTTT. Translated: CASSAGPGGDQPQHF.

The chain has TRBV19 and TRBJ1-1; D is unresolved. Germline CDR1 is LNHDA and CDR2 is SQIVND (reference sequence). This CDR3 has 12 residues. The germline V and J ends were trimmed by 4 bases and 4 bases, with 7 bases remaining between them. CDR3 region: CASSRGATEAFF. In DNA form, the CDR3 reads TGTGCCAGTAGTAGAGGTGCCACTGAAGCTTTCTTT.

This chain uses TRBV7-9 with TRBJ2-7, with a possible D match to TRBD1 (5 bases). Trimming stripped 10 bases from V and 4 bases from J, with 17 bases between. Germline CDR1 reads SEHNR; CDR2 reads FQNEAQ (reference sequence). This CDR3 comprises 13 residues. CDR3 residues: CATYRSDPYEQYF. CDR3 sequence (DNA): TGTGCCACGTACAGGAGCGACCCGTACGAGCAGTACTTC.

V gene TRBV27 combines with J gene TRBJ2-2, with 7 positions matching TRBD2. The V gene end was trimmed by 7 bases and the J gene end by 6 bases; junction bases not matched to a gene: 5. The CDR3 has 13 amino acids. Germline values: CDR1 MNHEY, CDR2 SMNVEV (reference sequence). The DNA for the CDR3 is TGTGCCAGCAACCTGGCGGGGGCCGGGGAGCTGTTTTTT. This codes for CASNLAGAGELFF.

In its sample, this clone was seen once. The chain links TRBV12-5 to TRBJ1-6; no clear D. The CDR3 length is 13 residues. V was trimmed by 2 bases and J by 10 bases, leaving 9 bases between them. Germline CDR1 is LGHNT and CDR2 is FRNRAP. For the CDR3, the DNA is TGTGCTAGTGGTTTGTCGGGTGGCTCACCCCTCCACTTT. Translated, it gives CASGLSGGSPLHF.

This chain uses TRBV6-6 with TRBJ2-5; 7 bases agree with TRBD2. This CDR3 contains 14 residues. The V segment lost 6 bases and the J segment 4 bases; nucleotides outside the gene matches: 8. Germline V lookup: CDR1 MNHNY, CDR2 SVGAGI (reference sequence). The CDR3 is CASRYLAVGETQYF. CDR3 in DNA: TGTGCCAGCAGGTATCTAGCGGTGGGAGAGACCCAGTACTTC.

The V call is TRBV27, the J call TRBJ2-7; 7 bases are a match to TRBD1. This CDR3 is 14 amino acids long. Germline V gene sequence: CDR1 MNHEY, CDR2 SMNVEV (reference sequence). V shed 4 bases and J 3 bases; nucleotides not matched to a gene: 6. The CDR3 region is CASSSVGGVYEQYF. CDR3 nucleotides: TGTGCCAGCAGTTCGGTAGGGGGCGTCTACGAGCAGTACTTC.

This clone was picked up a small number of times. The rearrangement links TRBV19 to TRBJ1-6, with D hard to call. V was cut by 11 bases and J by 7 bases, with 9 bases left in between. Germline V lookup: CDR1 LNHDA, CDR2 SQIVND (reference sequence). CDR3 size: 11 residues. The CDR3, as DNA: TGTGCCTCCGGTTTGAATTCACCCCTCCACTTT. This sequence encodes CASGLNSPLHF. The whole variable domain, remainder taken from reference TRBV19 and TRBJ1-6, is DGGITQSPKYLFRKEGQNVTLSCEQNLNHDAMYWYRQDPGQGLRLIYYSQIVNDFQKGDIAEGYSVSREKKESFPLTVTSAQKNPTAFYLCASGLNSPLHFGNGTRLTVT.

CDR3 in DNA: TGTGCCAGCAGCTCCACTAGCGGGGGGCGGGAGACCCAGTACTTC. Protein sequence: CASSSTSGGRETQYF. The rearrangement joins TRBV13 to TRBJ2-5; 12 nucleotides line up with TRBD2. From germline, CDR1 is PRHDT and CDR2 FYEKMQ (reference sequence). CDR3 length: 15 residues. Germline trimming cut 4 bases from V and 5 bases from J; bases unmatched to any gene: 5.

V gene TRBV5-6 combines with J gene TRBJ1-3, with D possibly being TRBD1 (6 bases). CDR1 is SGHDT, CDR2 YYEEEE, per germline. V was clipped by 4 bases and J by 7 bases, with 6 bases between them. The CDR3 is 11 amino acids. The CDR3 coding sequence is TGTGCCAGCAGCACAGGGAACACCATATATTTT. This codes for CASSTGNTIYF.

The V and J genes are TRBV7-9 and TRBJ2-3, with TRBD2 matching 8 bases. The trim removed 5 bases at V and 0 bases at J, leaving 7 bases unmatched. Looked up from germline, CDR1 is SEHNR and CDR2 is FQNEAQ (reference sequence). The CDR3 length is 16 residues. The CDR3 loop reads CASSLLAATSTDTQYF. Here the CDR3 DNA reads TGTGCCAGCAGCCTACTAGCGGCGACTAGCACAGATACGCAGTATTTT.

V usage is TRBV7-8 and J usage is TRBJ1-2; TRBD1 matches at 9 bases. The germline CDR1 and CDR2 sequences are SGHVS and FQNEAQ. This CDR3 spans 15 amino acids. V was pared by 5 bases and J by 4 bases, with 8 bases of the junction left unmatched. This CDR3 reads CASSQGQGLGYGYTF. The CDR3 nucleotides read TGTGCCAGCAGCCAGGGACAGGGACTGGGCTATGGCTACACCTTC.

The rearrangement joins TRBV4-1 to TRBJ2-5; maybe TRBD2 (6 bases). Germline V lookup: CDR1 MGHRA, CDR2 YSYEKL. The V gene lost 1 base and the J gene lost 5 bases, with 8 bases spanning the gap. There are 13 residues in the CDR3. CDR3 coding DNA: TGCGCCAGCAGCCAAGTTGGGGGGGAGACCCAGTACTTC. Protein sequence: CASSQVGGETQYF.

V and J are TRBV7-8 and TRBJ1-2; 8 bases match TRBD1. The CDR3 length is 14 residues. Germline V gene sequence: CDR1 SGHVS, CDR2 FQNEAQ. V trimming: 5 bases; J trimming: 2 bases; junction bases outside the gene matches: 4. The CDR3 DNA sequence: TGTGCCAGCAGCGCCGGGACAGGAAACTATGGCTACACCTTC. Its translation: CASSAGTGNYGYTF.

The V call is TRBV11-2, the J call TRBJ2-2; the match to TRBD1 covers 11 bases. Trimming took 3 bases from V and 3 from J; bases not matched to a gene: 9. CDR1 and CDR2 (germline): SGHAT, FQNNGV. This CDR3 spans 18 amino acids. The CDR3 is CASSFPGQGALDTGELFF. Here the CDR3 DNA reads TGTGCCAGCAGCTTCCCCGGACAGGGGGCCCTAGACACCGGGGAGCTGTTTTTT.

V is TRBV15 and J is TRBJ1-2; no clear D. This CDR3 spans 15 amino acids. Germline V gene sequence: CDR1 LNHNV, CDR2 YYDKDF (reference sequence). Deletions cut 0 bases from V and 5 bases from J, with 13 bases between. The CDR3 reads CATSRDRTDSYGYTF. The CDR3 region has the DNA TGTGCCACCAGCAGAGACAGGACGGACTCATATGGCTACACCTTC. The full variable domain, completed using reference TRBV15 and TRBJ1-2, is DAMVIQNPRYQVTQFGKPVTLSCSQTLNHNVMYWYQQKSSQAPKLLFHYYDKDFNNEADTPDNFQSRRPNTSFCFLDIRSPGLGDTAMYLCATSRDRTDSYGYTFGSGTRLTVV.

This clone was picked up one time. The CDR3 is CASQEASNQPQHF. CDR3 in DNA: TGTGCCAGCCAAGAGGCTAGCAATCAGCCCCAGCATTTT. The chain has TRBV6-5 and TRBJ1-5, with D uncertain. Trimming took off 8 bases at V and 0 bases at J, with 8 bases between the two ends. CDR3 length: 13 amino acids. Germline V gives CDR1 MNHEY, CDR2 SVGAGI.

The chain combines TRBV21-1 with TRBJ2-7; the table's D gene call, TRBD2, was not cross checked with the DNA. TRBV21-1 is deemed a pseudogene. CDR3 size: 16 residues. CDR3: CASSKGGGSFLYEQYF. The CDR3 DNA reads as TGTGCCAGCAGCAAAGGGGGGGGCTCGTTCCTCTACGAGCAGTACTTC.

This clone appeared once. The rearrangement uses TRBV9 and TRBJ1-1; D might be TRBD1 (6 bases). V lost 4 bases, J lost 3 bases, and 19 bases lay in between. The germline V gene encodes CDR1 SGDLS and CDR2 YYNGEE. This CDR3 is built from 16 residues. CDR3 DNA: TGTGCCAGCAGCCCGGCGGGGGCGCCCGGGGACACTGAAGCTTTCTTT. Encoded protein: CASSPAGAPGDTEAFF.

The V call is TRBV6-4, the J call TRBJ2-3; 11 bases align to TRBD2. This CDR3 is 15 amino acids long. Germline trimming cut 0 bases from V and 6 bases from J; bases unmatched to any gene: 2. CDR1 and CDR2 from the germline V gene are MRHNA and SNTAGT. The CDR3 region is CASSDSSGGADTQYF. The CDR3, as DNA: TGTGCCAGCAGTGACTCTAGCGGGGGGGCGGATACGCAGTATTTT.

CDR3: CASRGTPTYEQYF. CDR3 sequence (DNA): TGTGCCAGCAGGGGCACACCGACCTACGAGCAGTACTTC. The genes are TRBV27 and TRBJ2-7; D is unresolved. This CDR3 region has 13 residues. Germline values: CDR1 MNHEY, CDR2 SMNVEV (reference sequence). Trimming shortened V by 6 bases and J by 2 bases, and 11 bases separated the two germline ends.